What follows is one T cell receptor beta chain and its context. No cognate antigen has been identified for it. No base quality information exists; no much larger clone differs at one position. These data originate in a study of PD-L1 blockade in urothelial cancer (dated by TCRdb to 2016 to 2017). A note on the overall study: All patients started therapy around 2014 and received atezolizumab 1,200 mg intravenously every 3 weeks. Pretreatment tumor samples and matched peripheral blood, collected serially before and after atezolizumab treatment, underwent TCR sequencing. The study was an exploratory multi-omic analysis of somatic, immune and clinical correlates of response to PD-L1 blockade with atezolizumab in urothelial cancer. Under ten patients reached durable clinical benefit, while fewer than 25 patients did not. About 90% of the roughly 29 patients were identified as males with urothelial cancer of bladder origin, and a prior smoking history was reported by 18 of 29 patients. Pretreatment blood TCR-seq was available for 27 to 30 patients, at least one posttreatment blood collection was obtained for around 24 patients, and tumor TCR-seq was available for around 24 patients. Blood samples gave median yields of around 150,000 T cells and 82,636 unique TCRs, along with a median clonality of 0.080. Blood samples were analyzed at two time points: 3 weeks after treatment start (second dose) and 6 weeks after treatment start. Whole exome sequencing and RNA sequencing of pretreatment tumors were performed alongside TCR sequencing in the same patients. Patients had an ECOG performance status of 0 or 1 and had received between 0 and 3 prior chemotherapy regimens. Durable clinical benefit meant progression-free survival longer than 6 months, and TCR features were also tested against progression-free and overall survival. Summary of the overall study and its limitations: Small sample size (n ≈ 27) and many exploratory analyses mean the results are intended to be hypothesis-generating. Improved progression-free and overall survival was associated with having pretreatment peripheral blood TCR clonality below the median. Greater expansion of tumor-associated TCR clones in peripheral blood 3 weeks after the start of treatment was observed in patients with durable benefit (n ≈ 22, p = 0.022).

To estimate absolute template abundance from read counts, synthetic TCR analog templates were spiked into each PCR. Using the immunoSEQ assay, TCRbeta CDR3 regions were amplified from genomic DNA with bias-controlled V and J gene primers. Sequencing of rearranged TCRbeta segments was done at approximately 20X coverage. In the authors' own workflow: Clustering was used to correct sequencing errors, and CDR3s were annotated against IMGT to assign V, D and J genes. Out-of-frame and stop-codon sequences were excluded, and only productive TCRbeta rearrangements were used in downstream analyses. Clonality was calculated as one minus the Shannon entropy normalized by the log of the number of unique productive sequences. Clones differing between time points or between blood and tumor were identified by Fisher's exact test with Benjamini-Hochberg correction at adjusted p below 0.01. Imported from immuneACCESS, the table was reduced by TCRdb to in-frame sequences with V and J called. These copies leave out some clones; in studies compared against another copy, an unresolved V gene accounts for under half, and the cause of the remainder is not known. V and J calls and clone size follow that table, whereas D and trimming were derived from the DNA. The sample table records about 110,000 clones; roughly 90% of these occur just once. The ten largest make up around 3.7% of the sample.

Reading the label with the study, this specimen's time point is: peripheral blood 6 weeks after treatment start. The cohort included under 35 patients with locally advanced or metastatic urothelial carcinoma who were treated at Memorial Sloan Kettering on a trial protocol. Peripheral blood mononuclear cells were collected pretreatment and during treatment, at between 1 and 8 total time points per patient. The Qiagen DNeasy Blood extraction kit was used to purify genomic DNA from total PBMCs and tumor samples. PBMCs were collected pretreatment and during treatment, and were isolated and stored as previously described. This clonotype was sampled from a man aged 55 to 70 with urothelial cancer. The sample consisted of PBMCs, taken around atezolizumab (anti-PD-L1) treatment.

The CDR3: CASSRTQLEGLAGQETQYF. The nucleotide sequence reads as follows: TGCGCCAGCAGCCGTACCCAGTTAGAGGGACTAGCGGGCCAAGAGACCCAGTACTTC. The chain uses TRBV4-1 and TRBJ2-5, and 12 bases in between align with TRBD2. Inclusive of the bounding cysteine and phenylalanine, the CDR3 is 19 residues long. The retained sequence is limited to the CDR3, 57 bases, with the frame set at the first base. V has 4 bases trimmed and J has 1 base trimmed; junction bases matching no gene number 13. The germline V gene encodes CDR1 MGHRA and CDR2 YSYEKL.